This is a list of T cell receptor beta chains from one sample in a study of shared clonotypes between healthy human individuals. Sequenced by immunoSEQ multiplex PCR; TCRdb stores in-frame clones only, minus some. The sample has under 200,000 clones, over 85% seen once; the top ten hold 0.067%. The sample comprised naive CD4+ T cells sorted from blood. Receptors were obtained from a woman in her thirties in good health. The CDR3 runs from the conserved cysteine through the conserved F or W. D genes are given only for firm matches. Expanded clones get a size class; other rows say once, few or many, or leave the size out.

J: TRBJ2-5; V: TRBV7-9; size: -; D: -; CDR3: CASSLGGDSGSGTQYF; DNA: TGTGCCAGCAGCTTGGGGGGTGACTCGGGCTCTGGTACCCAGTACTTC
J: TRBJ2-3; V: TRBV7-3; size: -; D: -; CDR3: CASSPRRVESTDTQYF; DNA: TGTGCCAGCAGCCCCAGGCGGGTGGAGAGCACAGATACGCAGTATTTT
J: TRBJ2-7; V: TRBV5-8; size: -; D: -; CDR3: CASSLDVASSYEQYF; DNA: TGTGCCAGCAGCTTGGACGTCGCGAGCTCCTACGAGCAGTACTTC
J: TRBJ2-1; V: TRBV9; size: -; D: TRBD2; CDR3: CASSVAEASGRSEQFF; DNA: TGTGCCAGCAGCGTAGCTGAGGCTAGCGGGAGGAGTGAGCAGTTCTTC
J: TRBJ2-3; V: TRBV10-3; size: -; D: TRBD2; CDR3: CAISAMLAGATGTQYF; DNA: TGTGCCATCAGTGCTATGCTAGCGGGAGCTACAGGTACGCAGTATTTT
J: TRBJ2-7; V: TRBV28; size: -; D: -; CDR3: CASSYGSSYEQYF; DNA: TGTGCCAGCAGCTACGGGAGCTCCTACGAGCAGTACTTC
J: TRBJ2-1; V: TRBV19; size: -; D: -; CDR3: CASKRGTGSYNEQFF; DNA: TGTGCCAGTAAGCGGGGGACAGGGTCCTACAATGAGCAGTTCTTC
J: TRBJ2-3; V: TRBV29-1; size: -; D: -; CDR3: CSVDPGASTDTQYF; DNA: TGCAGCGTTGATCCGGGAGCGTCCACAGATACGCAGTATTTT
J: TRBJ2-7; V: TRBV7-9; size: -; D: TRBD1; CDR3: CASSLIDRGSYEQYF; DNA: TGTGCCAGCAGTCTTATCGACAGGGGGTCTTACGAGCAGTACTTC
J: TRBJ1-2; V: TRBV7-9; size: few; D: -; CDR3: CASSLTRQDRDGYTF; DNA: TGTGCCAGCAGCTTAACCCGGCAGGACAGAGATGGCTACACCTTC
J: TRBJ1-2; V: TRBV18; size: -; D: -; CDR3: CASSPSWDGANYGYTF; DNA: TGTGCCAGCTCCCCCTCTTGGGACGGAGCTAACTATGGCTACACCTTC
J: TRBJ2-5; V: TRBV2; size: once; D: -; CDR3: CASSAQLQETQYF; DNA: TGTGCCAGCAGTGCGCAGCTACAAGAGACCCAGTACTTC
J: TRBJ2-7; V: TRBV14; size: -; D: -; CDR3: CASSQDEVRDQYF; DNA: TGTGCCAGCAGCCAAGATGAAGTCCGAGACCAGTACTTC
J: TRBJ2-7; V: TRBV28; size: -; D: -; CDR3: CATENPVRGLEQYF; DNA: TGTGCCACCGAAAACCCAGTGAGAGGTCTTGAGCAGTACTTC
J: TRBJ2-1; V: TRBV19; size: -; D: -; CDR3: CASSINPGAANEQFF; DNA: TGTGCCAGTAGTATTAACCCAGGGGCGGCCAATGAGCAGTTCTTC
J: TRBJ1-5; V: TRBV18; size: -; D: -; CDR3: CASSPGTPKLNQPQHF; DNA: TGTGCCAGCTCACCCGGGACGCCGAAACTCAATCAGCCCCAGCATTTT
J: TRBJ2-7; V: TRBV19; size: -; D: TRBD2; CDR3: CASRAVGRSYEQYF; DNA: TGTGCCAGTAGGGCGGTCGGGAGGTCCTACGAGCAGTACTTC